This T cell receptor beta chain stems from a study of T cell responses to AZD1222 COVID-19 vaccine. Across the whole study: Both about-4-week and about-12-week second-dose recipients were combined. General study points: The donor cohort was predominantly white British with a female majority, and clonal diversity may have been underestimated. Among those given AZD1222, only six were seropositive at baseline.

Turning to this clone: Its specificity is unknown.

Germline V lookup: CDR1 LGHNA, CDR2 YSLEER. The CDR3 is 14 amino acids. V was trimmed by 0 bases and J by 5 bases, leaving 10 bases between them. Assay used: immunoSEQ multiplex PCR; TCRdb lists only in-frame clones, some missing. This sample has tens of thousands of clones; 90% occur once, and the top ten carry 3.5% to 5%. The sequenced sample was peripheral blood, obtained on day 0 of AZD1222 vaccination. The clonotype was recovered from an adult in good health. The gene calls are TRBV4-3 and TRBJ1-2; D unclear. The CDR3 DNA follows: TGCGCCAGCAGCCAAGAATTAGGGCCTTATGGCTACACCTTC. Encoded protein: CASSQELGPYGYTF.